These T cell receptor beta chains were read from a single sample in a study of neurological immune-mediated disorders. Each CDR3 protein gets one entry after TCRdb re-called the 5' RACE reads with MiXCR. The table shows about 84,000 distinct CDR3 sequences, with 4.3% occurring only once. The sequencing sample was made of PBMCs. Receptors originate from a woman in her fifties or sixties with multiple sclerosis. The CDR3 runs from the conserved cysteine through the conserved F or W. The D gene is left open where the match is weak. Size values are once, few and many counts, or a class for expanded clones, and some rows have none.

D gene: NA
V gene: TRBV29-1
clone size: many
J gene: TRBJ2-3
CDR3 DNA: TGCAGCGTTGTTCCGATGGGAGATACGCAGTATTTT
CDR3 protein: CSVVPMGDTQYF

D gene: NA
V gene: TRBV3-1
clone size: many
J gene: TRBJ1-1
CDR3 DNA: TGTGCCAGCAGCCACGACAGAGACACTGAAGCTTTCTTT
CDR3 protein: CASSHDRDTEAFF

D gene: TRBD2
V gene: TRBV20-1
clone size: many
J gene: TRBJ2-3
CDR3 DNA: TGCAGTGCTAGAAAATCCAGCGGGGGTATCGCAGATACGCAGTATTTT
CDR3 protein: CSARKSSGGIADTQYF

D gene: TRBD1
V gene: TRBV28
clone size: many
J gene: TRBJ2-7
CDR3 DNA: TGTGCCAGCAGTCCCTCCGGACAGGGGGTCGGCGAGCAGTACTTC
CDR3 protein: CASSPSGQGVGEQYF

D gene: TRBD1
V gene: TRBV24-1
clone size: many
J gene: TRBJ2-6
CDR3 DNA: TGTGCCACCAGTGATTCCTCCGGGACAGGGTCAGAGGGGGCCAACGTCCTGACTTTC
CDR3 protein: CATSDSSGTGSEGANVLTF

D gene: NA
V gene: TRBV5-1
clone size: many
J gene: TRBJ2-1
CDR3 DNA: TGCGCCAGCAGCGCTCGAGAGGTTCGAGTCAATGAGCAGTTCTTC
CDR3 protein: CASSAREVRVNEQFF

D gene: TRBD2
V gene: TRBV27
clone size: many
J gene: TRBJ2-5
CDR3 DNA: TGTGCCAGCAGTTACCTCGCGGGCGGGGGGTTTTCAGAGACCCAGTACTTC
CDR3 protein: CASSYLAGGGFSETQYF

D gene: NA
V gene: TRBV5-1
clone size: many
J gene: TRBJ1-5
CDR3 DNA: TGCGCCAGCTCGGAGGGTGGAAATAATCAGCCCCAGCATTTT
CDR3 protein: CASSEGGNNQPQHF

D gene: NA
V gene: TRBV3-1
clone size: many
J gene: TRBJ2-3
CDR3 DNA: TGTGCCAGCAGCCCCTCCAGGTACACAGATACGCAGTATTTT
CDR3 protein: CASSPSRYTDTQYF

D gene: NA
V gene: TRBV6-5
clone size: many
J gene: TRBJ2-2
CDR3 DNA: TGTGCCAGCAGTTACAGATGGAACACCGGGGAGCTGTTTTTT
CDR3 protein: CASSYRWNTGELFF

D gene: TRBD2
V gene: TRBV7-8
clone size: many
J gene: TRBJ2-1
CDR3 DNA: TGTGCCAGCAGCGTGGGACTAGCGAACGATGAGCAGTTCTTC
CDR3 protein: CASSVGLANDEQFF

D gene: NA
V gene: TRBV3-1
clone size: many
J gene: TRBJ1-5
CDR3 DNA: TGTGCCAGCAGCCAACAGTATAGCAATCAGCCCCAGCATTTT
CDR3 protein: CASSQQYSNQPQHF

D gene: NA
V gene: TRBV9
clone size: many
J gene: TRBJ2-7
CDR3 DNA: TGTGCCAGCAGCGTTGGGGGATTTTCCAACGAGCAGTACTTC
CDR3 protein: CASSVGGFSNEQYF

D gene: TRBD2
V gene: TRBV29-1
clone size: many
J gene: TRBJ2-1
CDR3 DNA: TGCAGCGTTGAGTTAGCGGGGGGGCAGTATGAGCAGTTCTTC
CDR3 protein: CSVELAGGQYEQFF

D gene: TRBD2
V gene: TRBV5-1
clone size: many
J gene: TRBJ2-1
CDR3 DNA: TGCGCCAGCAGCCCAGCGGGGGGGAAGTACAATGAGCAGTTCTTC
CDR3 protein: CASSPAGGKYNEQFF

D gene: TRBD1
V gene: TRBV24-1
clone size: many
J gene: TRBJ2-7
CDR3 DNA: TGTGCCACCAGTGAAGAATCCCTGGACAGGGGAAGTAACGAGCAGTACTTC
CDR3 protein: CATSEESLDRGSNEQYF

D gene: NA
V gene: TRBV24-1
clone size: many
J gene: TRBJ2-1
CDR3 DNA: TGTGCCACCAGTGATTCGGACAGAGAGCAGTTCTTC
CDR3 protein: CATSDSDREQFF

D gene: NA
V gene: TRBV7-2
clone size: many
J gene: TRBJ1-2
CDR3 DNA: TGTGCCAGCAGCTTACCGTCCTATGGCTACACCTTC
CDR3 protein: CASSLPSYGYTF

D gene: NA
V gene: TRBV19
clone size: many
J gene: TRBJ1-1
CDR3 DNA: TGTGCCAGTAGTATAGGCGGGGCGAACACTGAAGCTTTCTTT
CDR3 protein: CASSIGGANTEAFF

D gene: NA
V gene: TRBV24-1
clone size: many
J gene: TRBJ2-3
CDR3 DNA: TGTGCCACCAGTGATTTACGTGACCATCGCACAGATACGCAGTATTTT
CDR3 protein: CATSDLRDHRTDTQYF

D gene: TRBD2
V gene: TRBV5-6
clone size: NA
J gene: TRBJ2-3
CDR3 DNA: TGTGCCAGCAGCTCGGGACTAGCGGGATCAGATACGCAGTATTTT
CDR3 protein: CASSSGLAGSDTQYF

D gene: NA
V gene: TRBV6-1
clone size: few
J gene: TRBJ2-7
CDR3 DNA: TGTGCCAGCAATCGACAGTCCAACGAGCAGTACTTC
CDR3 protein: CASNRQSNEQYF

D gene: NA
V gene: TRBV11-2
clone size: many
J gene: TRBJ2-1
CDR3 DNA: TGTGCCAGCAGCCTAATGAATGAGCAGTTCTTC
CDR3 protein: CASSLMNEQFF

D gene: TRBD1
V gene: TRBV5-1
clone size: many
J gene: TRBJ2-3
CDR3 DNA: TGCGCCAGCCAGCGACAGGGGGCCACAGATACGCAGTATTTT
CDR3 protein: CASQRQGATDTQYF

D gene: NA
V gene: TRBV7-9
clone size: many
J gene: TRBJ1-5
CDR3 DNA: TGTGCCAGCAGCCGGACCGAACATAGCAATCAGCCCCAGCATTTT
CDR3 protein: CASSRTEHSNQPQHF

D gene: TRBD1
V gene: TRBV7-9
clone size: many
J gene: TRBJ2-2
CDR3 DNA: TGTGCCAGCAGCCCGACAGGGGTGTTAACCGGGGAGCTGTTTTTT
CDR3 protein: CASSPTGVLTGELFF

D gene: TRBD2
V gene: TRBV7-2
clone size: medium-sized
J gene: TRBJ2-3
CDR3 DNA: TGTGCCAGCAGCTCGGGGGGGCTAGCGGGGACAGATACGCAGTATTTT
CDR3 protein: CASSSGGLAGTDTQYF

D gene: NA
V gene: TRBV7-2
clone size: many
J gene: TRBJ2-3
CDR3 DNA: TGTGCCAGCAGCTTAGCCCCGCTCAATGTTGGAGATACGCAGTATTTT
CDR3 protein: CASSLAPLNVGDTQYF

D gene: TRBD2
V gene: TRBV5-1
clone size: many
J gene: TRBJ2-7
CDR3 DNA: TGCGCGCAAGCCGCTTTATATGAGCGGGAGATCTACGAGCAGTACTTC
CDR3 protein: CAQAALYEREIYEQYF

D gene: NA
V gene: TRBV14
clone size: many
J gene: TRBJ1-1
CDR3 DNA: TGTGCCAGCAGCCAATATGGGGTGAATGAAGCTTTCTTT
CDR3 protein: CASSQYGVNEAFF

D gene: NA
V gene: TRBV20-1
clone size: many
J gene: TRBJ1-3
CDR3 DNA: TGCAGTGCTAGAGATCCGGGCAGGGCTTCTGGAAACACCATATATTTT
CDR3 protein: CSARDPGRASGNTIYF

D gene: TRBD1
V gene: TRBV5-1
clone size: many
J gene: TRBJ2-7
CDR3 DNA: TGCGCCAGCAGCTTGGGCGCAACAGGGGACACCTACGAGCAGTACTTC
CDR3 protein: CASSLGATGDTYEQYF

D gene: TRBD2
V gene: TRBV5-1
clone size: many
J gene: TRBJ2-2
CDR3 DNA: TGCGCCAGCAGCTTGCGTGGACTAGCCCGCGACACCGGGGAGCTGTTTTTT
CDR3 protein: CASSLRGLARDTGELFF

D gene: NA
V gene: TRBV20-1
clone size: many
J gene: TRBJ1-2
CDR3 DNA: TGCAGTGCTAGAGGCGACGGCTACACCTTC
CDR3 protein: CSARGDGYTF

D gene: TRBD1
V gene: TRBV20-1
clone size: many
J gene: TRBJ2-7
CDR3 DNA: TGCAGTGCTCCCAACTCGGCAGGGGGCTCCTACGAGCAGTACTTC
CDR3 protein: CSAPNSAGGSYEQYF

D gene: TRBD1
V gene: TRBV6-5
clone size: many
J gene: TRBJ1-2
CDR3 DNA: TGTGCCAGCAGCGGGACAGGGGACCTCAACTATGGCTACACCTTC
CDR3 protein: CASSGTGDLNYGYTF

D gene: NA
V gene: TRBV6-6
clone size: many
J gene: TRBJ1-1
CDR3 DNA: TGTGCCAGCAATCCCAGGGAGTCGAACACTGAAGCTTTCTTT
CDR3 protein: CASNPRESNTEAFF

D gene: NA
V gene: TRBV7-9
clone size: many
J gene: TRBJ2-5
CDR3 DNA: TGTGCCAGCAGCTTAGTTACGGGAGCACAAGAGACCCAGTACTTC
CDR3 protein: CASSLVTGAQETQYF

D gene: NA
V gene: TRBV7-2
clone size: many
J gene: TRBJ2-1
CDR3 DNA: TGTGCCAGCAGCTCCCAAGGGTCCTACAATGAGCAGTTCTTC
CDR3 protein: CASSSQGSYNEQFF

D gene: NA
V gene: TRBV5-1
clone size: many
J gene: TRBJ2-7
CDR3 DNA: TGCGCCAGCAGCTTGCCGGGACCCTTTACGGACGAGCAGTACTTC
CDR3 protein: CASSLPGPFTDEQYF

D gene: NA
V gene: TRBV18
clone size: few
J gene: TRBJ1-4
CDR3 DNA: TGTGCCAGCTCACCACCGAACGGGATGAGTCGAGAAAAACTGTTTTTT
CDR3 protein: CASSPPNGMSREKLFF